This T cell receptor beta chain was recorded in a study of circulating CD8 cells and anti-PD-1 response in melanoma. Study summary: Responders had complete or partial responses; non-responders had stable or progressive disease.

The CDR3 extends over 14 amino acids. Germline trimming cut 2 bases from V and 3 bases from J; bases unmatched to any gene: 2. The germline V gene has CDR1 MNHEY and CDR2 SMNVEV (reference sequence). This clonotype rates as medium-sized. The QIAseq Immune Repertoire TCR panel built the libraries from roughly 15 ng of total RNA. TCRdb reanalysed the reads using MiXCR and keeps one entry per CDR3 protein. The table lists 750 to 900 distinct CDR3 sequences, approximately 10% of them singletons, with roughly 56% in the top ten. Live CD3+CD8+TCRalphabeta+ cells were sorted into four subsets by PD-1 and/or TIGIT.

The chain joins TRBV27 to TRBJ1-2; 8 bases are a match to TRBD1. Sequencing was performed on CD8+ T cells from PBMCs, taken at baseline or after one month of anti-PD-1 therapy (not recorded which). The TCR sequence derives from a human donor with melanoma. DNA of the CDR3: TGTGCCAGCAGTTTAGGGACAGGAGACTATGGCTACACCTTC. Protein sequence: CASSLGTGDYGYTF.